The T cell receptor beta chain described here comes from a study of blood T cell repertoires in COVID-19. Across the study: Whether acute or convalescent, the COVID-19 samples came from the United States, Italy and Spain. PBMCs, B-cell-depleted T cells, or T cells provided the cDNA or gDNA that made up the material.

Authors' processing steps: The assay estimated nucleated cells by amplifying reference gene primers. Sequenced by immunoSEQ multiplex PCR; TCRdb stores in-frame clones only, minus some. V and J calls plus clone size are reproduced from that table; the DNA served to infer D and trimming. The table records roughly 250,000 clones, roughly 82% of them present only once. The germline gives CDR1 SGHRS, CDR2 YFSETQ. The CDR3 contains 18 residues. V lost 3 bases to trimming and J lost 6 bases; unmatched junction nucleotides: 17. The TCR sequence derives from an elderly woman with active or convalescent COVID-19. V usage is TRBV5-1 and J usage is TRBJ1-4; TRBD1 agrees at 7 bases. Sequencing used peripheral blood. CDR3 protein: CASSSNRGTGTKDEKLFF. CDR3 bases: TGCGCCAGCAGCTCAAACAGGGGCACCGGGACAAAAGATGAAAAACTGTTTTTT. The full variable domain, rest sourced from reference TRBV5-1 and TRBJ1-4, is KAGVTQTPRYLIKTRGQQVTLSCSPISGHRSVSWYQQTPGQGLQFLFEYFSETQRNKGNFPGRFSGRQFSNSRSEMNVSTLELGDSALYLCASSSNRGTGTKDEKLFFGSGTQLSVL.